The clone carrying this T cell receptor beta chain was recorded at least ten times. No antigen is known for it. Trimming removed 7 bases from V and 2 bases from J, with 5 bases in between. This CDR3 region has 11 residues. This record comes from a study of Graves' ophthalmopathy and Graves' hyperthyroidism. For the study at large: At initial diagnosis, peripheral blood was obtained, and this preceded any treatment. Study-wide findings and caveats: Using a 13-signature model, the authors split ophthalmopathy from stable hyperthyroidism, with roughly 91% sensitivity and 80% to 84% specificity. Detection in blood was also observed for most expanded thyroid clonotypes above 0.001 frequency.

The study amplified TCR beta CDR3 regions using RNA transcripts. A first-round RT-PCR used HTBI primers, followed by a second-round multiplex PCR. MiXCR, applied by TCRdb to the multiplex PCR reads, yields one record per CDR3 protein. The sample lists about 210,000 distinct CDR3 sequences, 25% to 35% occurring once. This clonotype was obtained from a man aged 50-60 years with Graves' ophthalmopathy. The sample taken for sequencing was peripheral blood. The genes are TRBV12-3 or TRBV12-4 and TRBJ2-5; D remains unclear. This chain's CDR3 is CASTEQETQYF. CDR3 nucleotide sequence: TGTGCCAGCACCGAACAAGAGACCCAGTACTTC.